This TCR beta chain was sequenced for a study of regulatory T cells in long-lasting Graves disease. Time point reported: newly diagnosed GD, antithyroid drugs for less than 3 months. Extracted RNA from PBMCs served as the source of the TCR library. Sequencing libraries for TCR beta were prepared with iRepertoire HTBI primers and Arm-PCR of CDR3 regions. TCRdb re-derived calls from the multiplex PCR reads in MiXCR, one entry per CDR3 protein. The table has a few hundred thousand distinct CDR3 sequences, roughly 14% seen once. Germline lookup yields CDR1 SGHRS and CDR2 YFSETQ. The length of the CDR3 is 17 residues. V dropped 0 bases and J dropped 4; count of bases not matched to a gene: 9. The sample was also linked to a second study, of T cells in Graves' hyperthyroidism and ophthalmopathy. That source adds: Clinicians diagnosed patients from clinical symptoms, serum thyroxine and TRAb, thyroid ultrasound and orbital computed tomography. It was a median around seven months before onset that the model predicted ophthalmopathy.

This rearrangement joins TRBV5-1 to TRBJ2-2, with 7 bases aligning to TRBD2. This clonotype was sampled from a man aged 30 to 39 with Graves disease. The starting material was peripheral blood mononuclear cells (PBMCs), obtained at new diagnosis, from a patient treated with antithyroid drugs. CDR3: CASSLESSGRATGELFF. The DNA of the CDR3 is TGCGCCAGCAGCTTGGAATCGTCGGGGAGGGCCACCGGGGAGCTGTTTTTT.